The 14 T cell receptor beta chains below all came from one sample that was sequenced in a study of CD8+ T cells in alopecia areata. Investigators isolated RNA and reverse transcribed it into cDNA to act as the sequencing template. Repertoires were generated with immunoSEQ multiplex PCR, while TCRdb's copy carries only in-frame clones and drops some. Found here are roughly 200,000 clones, about 60% of them singletons; the top ten hold 3% to 3.5%. Treatment given: oral pan-JAK inhibitor, 5-10 mg twice daily. The input for sequencing was CD4+ T cells sorted from blood, taken at week 4, from a patient treated with tofacitinib. These receptors all come from a human donor with alopecia areata.

This chain's CDR3 is CASCEGGCSEETQYF. The CDR3 bases are TGTGCCAGCTGCGAGGGGGGGTGCTCGGAAGAGACCCAGTACTTC. The chain joins TRBV5-4 to TRBJ2-5, with D perhaps TRBD2 (7 bases). The V end lost 7 bases, the J end lost 3 bases, and 19 bases lay between the germline ends. Germline lookup yields CDR1 SGHNT and CDR2 YYREEE (reference sequence). CDR3 length: 15 residues.

V is TRBV29-1 and J is TRBJ2-7, with 7 bases lining up with TRBD2. Germline V gene sequence: CDR1 SQVTM, CDR2 ANQGSEA. This CDR3 is built from 13 residues. With V trimmed by 4 bases and J by 6 bases, 9 bases remained unmatched. The CDR3 sequence is CSVGRGGTLEQYF. CDR3 DNA sequence: TGCAGCGTTGGTCGGGGAGGGACCCTCGAGCAGTACTTC.

V is TRBV2 and J is TRBJ2-2; TRBD1 is a possible D gene (5 bases). CDR3 size: 12 residues. V lost 6 bases and J 3 bases, leaving 5 bases between the germline ends. Germline loops: CDR1 SNHLY, CDR2 FYNNEI. This chain's CDR3 is CASRGDTGELFF. The CDR3 DNA is TGTGCCAGCAGAGGGGACACCGGGGAGCTGTTTTTT.

This clone has a single count. The chain carries TRBV29-1 and TRBJ2-3; TRBD1 agrees at 7 bases. This CDR3 contains 13 residues. V gave up 6 bases and J gave up 2 bases; unmatched junction bases: 5. Germline V gene lookup returns CDR1 SQVTM and CDR2 ANQGSEA. The CDR3 DNA reads TGCAGCGTGAGGGGGCGCGTCACAGATACGCAGTATTTT. Residues: CSVRGRVTDTQYF.

This chain uses TRBV29-1 with TRBJ2-3; 9 bases map to TRBD2. The J segment lost 6 bases and the V segment lost 6 bases, leaving 16 bases of the junction unmatched. This CDR3 is built from 16 residues. Germline V gene sequence: CDR1 SQVTM, CDR2 ANQGSEA. CDR3 bases: TGCAGCGTATTAGGACTAGCGACGTTGTTAAAGGATACGCAGTATTTT. It yields the protein CSVLGLATLLKDTQYF.

This clone showed up just a few times. The chain employs TRBV28 and TRBJ2-7; 13 bases align to TRBD2. Unmatched junction bases numbered 6, after V lost 5 bases and J lost 5 bases. CDR3 length: 15 residues. Germline-derived CDR1 and CDR2 are MDHEN and SYDVKM. The CDR3 spells CASSLTSGGADEQYF. CDR3 coding DNA: TGTGCCAGCAGTCTAACTAGCGGGGGGGCAGACGAGCAGTACTTC.

This clone was picked up a small number of times. The chain combines TRBV30 with TRBJ1-5; D is ambiguous. Looked up from germline, CDR1 is GTSNPN and CDR2 is SVGIG (reference sequence). V was shortened by 0 bases and J by 7 bases, with 13 bases between the two germline ends. The CDR3 has 14 residues. CDR3 in amino acids: CAWSVRTLDQPQHF. The CDR3 nucleotides are TGTGCCTGGAGTGTCCGGACCCTTGACCAGCCCCAGCATTTT.

The CDR3 is CAWSVRQRGDQETQYF. The CDR3 nucleotides read TGTGCCTGGAGTGTACGGCAGCGGGGGGACCAAGAGACCCAGTACTTC. This chain joins TRBV30 and TRBJ2-5; 9 positions match TRBD2. CDR1 GTSNPN and CDR2 SVGIG come from the germline V gene (reference sequence). V trimming: 0 bases; J trimming: 0 bases; junction bases outside the gene matches: 5. The CDR3 sequence is 16 residues long.

This clone was seen a few times. The chain couples TRBV18 to TRBJ2-7; no reliable D call. Germline loops: CDR1 KGHSH, CDR2 LQKENI. V lost 3 bases, J lost 3 bases, and 6 bases lay in between. This CDR3 has 12 amino acids. As DNA, the CDR3 is TGTGCCAGCTCACCGACCAGCTACGAGCAGTACTTC. This sequence encodes CASSPTSYEQYF.

The chain recombines TRBV28 with TRBJ1-6; TRBD1 matches at 10 bases. The CDR3 has 16 amino acids. CDR1 and CDR2 from the germline V gene are MDHEN and SYDVKM. Trimming cost V 3 bases and J 4 bases; bases outside gene matches: 3. The CDR3 protein is CASSFGTGAYNSPLHF. The DNA of the CDR3 is TGTGCCAGCAGTTTCGGGACAGGGGCATATAATTCACCCCTCCACTTT.

V usage is TRBV30 and J usage is TRBJ1-5; a possible D gene is TRBD1 (5 bases). Looked up from germline, CDR1 is GTSNPN and CDR2 is SVGIG (reference sequence). Deletions cut 2 bases from V and 1 base from J, with 15 bases between. CDR3 length equals 16 residues. CDR3 bases: TGTGCCTGGAGTCTTGGAGGAGCAGGGAGCAATCAGCCCCAGCATTTT. It yields the protein CAWSLGGAGSNQPQHF.

The J gene is TRBJ2-5, the V gene TRBV29-1; the match to TRBD2 covers 12 bases. Trimming removed 2 bases from V and 4 bases from J; junction bases left unmatched: 5. The CDR3 sequence is 15 residues long. CDR1 and CDR2 from the germline V gene are SQVTM and ANQGSEA. This CDR3 reads CSVEPSGGGRETQYF. The CDR3 DNA reads as TGCAGCGTTGAACCTAGCGGGGGGGGCAGAGAGACCCAGTACTTC.

The chain combines TRBV27 with TRBJ2-2, with a weak D call TRBD2 (6 bases). The CDR3 extends over 13 amino acids. V was cut by 6 bases and J by 7 bases, with 12 bases left in between. From germline, CDR1 is MNHEY and CDR2 SMNVEV (reference sequence). DNA of the CDR3: TGTGCCAGCAGAGAGGGACTTTACGGGGAGCTGTTTTTT. Its translation: CASREGLYGELFF.

Concerning this clone itself: The identical CDR3 is also encoded by other nucleotide sequences in the sample. J is TRBJ2-3 and V is TRBV10-3; the match to TRBD1 covers 8 bases. J was trimmed by 5 bases and V by 2 bases; bases with no gene match: 0. The CDR3 runs to 13 residues. CDR1 and CDR2 from the germline V gene are ENHRY and SYGVKD. CDR3 nucleotides: TGTGCCATCAGTGAGGGACAGGGAGATACGCAGTATTTT. This sequence encodes CAISEGQGDTQYF.